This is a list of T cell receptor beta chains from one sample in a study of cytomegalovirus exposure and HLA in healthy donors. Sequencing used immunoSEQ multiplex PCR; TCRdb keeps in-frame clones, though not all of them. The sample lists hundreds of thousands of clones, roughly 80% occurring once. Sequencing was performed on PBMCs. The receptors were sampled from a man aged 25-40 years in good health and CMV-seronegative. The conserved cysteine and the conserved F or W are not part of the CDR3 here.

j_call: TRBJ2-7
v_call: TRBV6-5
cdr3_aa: ASSKPGGSYEQY

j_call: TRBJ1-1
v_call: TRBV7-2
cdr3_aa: ATGRDWNTEAF

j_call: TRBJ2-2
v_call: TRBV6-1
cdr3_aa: ASSERGSGELF

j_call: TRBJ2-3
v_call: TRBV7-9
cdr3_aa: ASSLSGATSTDTQY

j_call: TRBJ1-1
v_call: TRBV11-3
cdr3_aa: ASSLEGGTEAF

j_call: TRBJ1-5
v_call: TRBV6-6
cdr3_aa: ASRPTRFRGDQPQH

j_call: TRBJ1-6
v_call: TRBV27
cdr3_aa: ASKSRQGPWAHSPLH

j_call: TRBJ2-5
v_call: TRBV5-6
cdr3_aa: ASESGTGKKTQY

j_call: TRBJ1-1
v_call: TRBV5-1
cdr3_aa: ASSLEGQYTEAF

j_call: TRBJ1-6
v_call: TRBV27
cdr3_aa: ASRATGVRSPLH

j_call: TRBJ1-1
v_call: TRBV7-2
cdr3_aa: ASSLNEVNTEAF

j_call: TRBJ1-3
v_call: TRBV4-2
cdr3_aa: ASSLTGTSSGNTIY

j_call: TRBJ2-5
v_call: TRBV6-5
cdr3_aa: ASSYAGAGEETQY

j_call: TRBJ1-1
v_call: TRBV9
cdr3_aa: ASSAGTVNTEAF

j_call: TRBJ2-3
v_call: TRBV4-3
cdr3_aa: ASSQGLAGITDTQY

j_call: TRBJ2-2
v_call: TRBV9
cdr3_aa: ASSVEPVSTGELF

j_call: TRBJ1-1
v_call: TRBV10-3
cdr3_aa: ASLVGTQGDTEAF

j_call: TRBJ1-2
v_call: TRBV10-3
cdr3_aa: AIRGGGTSYGYT

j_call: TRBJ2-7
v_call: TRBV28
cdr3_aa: ASSPGYSYEQY

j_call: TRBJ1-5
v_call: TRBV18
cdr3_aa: ASSPGQYQPQH

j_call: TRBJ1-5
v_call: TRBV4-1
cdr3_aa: ASSLDFEEPQH

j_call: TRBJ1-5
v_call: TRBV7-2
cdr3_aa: ASSPEEGSNQPQH

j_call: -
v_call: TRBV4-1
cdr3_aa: ASSQDLEVYEQY

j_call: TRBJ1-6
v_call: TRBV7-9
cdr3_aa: ASSLRTGVNNSPLH

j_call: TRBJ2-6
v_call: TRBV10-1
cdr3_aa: ASSDFRDSGASVLT

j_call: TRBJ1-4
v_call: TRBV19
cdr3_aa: ASRDRDATNEKLF

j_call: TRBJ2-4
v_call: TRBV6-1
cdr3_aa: ASSEIIAGGPKNIQY

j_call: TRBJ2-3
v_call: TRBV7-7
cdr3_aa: ASSLRGRTDTQY

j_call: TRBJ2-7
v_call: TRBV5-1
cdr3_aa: ASSFSGGSYEQY

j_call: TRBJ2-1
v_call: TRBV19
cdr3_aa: ASSLTGPYNEQF

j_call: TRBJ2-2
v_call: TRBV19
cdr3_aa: ASSKSPGQGNTGELF

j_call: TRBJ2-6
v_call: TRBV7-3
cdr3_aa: ASSRGGTSSGASVLT

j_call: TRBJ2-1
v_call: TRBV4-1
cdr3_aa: ASSPEESGVGSYNEQF

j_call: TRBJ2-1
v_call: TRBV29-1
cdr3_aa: SGNRGSNEQF

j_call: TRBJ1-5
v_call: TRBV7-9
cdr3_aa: ASSADAAGAQH

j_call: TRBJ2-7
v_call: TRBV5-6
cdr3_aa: ASSFGTGGIHEQY

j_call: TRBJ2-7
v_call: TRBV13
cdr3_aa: ASSPPGGREQY

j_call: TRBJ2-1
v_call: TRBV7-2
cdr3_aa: ASRSSGGPYNEQF

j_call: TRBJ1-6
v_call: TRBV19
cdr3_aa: ASRPGGQGHSPLH

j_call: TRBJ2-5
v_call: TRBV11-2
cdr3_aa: ASSLDLPQETQY

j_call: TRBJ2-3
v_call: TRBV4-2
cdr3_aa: ASSQARGESTDTQY

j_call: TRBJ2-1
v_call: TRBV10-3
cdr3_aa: ASEGGGSSYNEQF

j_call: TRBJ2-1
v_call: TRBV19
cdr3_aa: ASSRLQGSNEQF

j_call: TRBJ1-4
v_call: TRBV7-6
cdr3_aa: ASSPDRANEKLF

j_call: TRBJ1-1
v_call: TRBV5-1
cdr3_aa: ASSGGRNTEAF

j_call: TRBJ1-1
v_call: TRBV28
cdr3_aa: ASNVWEGNTEAF

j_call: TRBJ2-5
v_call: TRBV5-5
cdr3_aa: ASSLGEGGFGGETQY

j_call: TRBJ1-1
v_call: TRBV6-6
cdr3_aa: ASSYLFGRTEAF